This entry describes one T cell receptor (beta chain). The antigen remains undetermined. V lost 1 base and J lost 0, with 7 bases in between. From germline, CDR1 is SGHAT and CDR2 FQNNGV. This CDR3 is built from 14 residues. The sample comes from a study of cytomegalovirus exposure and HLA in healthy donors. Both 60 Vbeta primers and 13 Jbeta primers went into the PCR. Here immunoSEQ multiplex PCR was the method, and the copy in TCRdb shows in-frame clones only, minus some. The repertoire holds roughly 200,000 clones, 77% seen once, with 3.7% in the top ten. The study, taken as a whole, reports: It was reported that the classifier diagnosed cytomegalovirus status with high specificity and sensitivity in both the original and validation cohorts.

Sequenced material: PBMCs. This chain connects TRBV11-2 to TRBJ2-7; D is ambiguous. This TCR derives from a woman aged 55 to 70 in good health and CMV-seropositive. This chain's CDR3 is CASSLGLSSYEQYF. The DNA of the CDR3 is TGTGCCAGCAGCTTAGGACTTAGCTCCTACGAGCAGTACTTC.